These T cell receptor beta chains were read from a single sample in a study of blood T cells in healthy people across ages. TCRdb re-analysed the 5' RACE reads in MiXCR, keeping a single row per CDR3 protein. Altogether under 700,000 distinct CDR3 sequences are present, 20% to 30% being singletons, with the ten largest covering roughly 9%. These data also featured in a second study, about T cells of mothers and their children.

Sequencing was performed on blood. These receptors all stem from a boy between 5 and 17 years old in good health. Each CDR3 is given with its conserved first and last residue. The order of the fields is CDR3 length, J gene, V gene, D gene, clone size, CDR3 protein, CDR3 DNA. The D gene is left open where the match is weak. Expanded clones are given a class, and other clones once, few, many or no size at all.

14,TRBJ1-2,TRBV6-6,NA,few,CAGSPTDGNYGYTF,TGTGCCGGCAGCCCCACGGACGGCAACTATGGCTACACCTTC
15,TRBJ2-1,TRBV27,TRBD2,many,CASSFGTSGSKEQFF,TGTGCCAGCAGTTTCGGGACTAGCGGGAGCAAGGAGCAGTTCTTC
14,TRBJ2-7,TRBV4-1,NA,few,CASSQVPVSYEQYF,TGCGCCAGCAGCCAAGTTCCCGTCTCCTACGAGCAGTACTTC
12,TRBJ2-7,TRBV18,NA,NA,CASSPFGREQYF,TGTGCCAGCTCACCCTTTGGGCGCGAGCAGTACTTC
14,TRBJ1-2,TRBV7-9,NA,NA,CASSFRDAGYGYTF,TGTGCCAGCAGCTTCCGGGACGCCGGCTATGGCTACACCTTC
13,TRBJ2-7,TRBV18,NA,NA,CASSPLQGYEQYF,TGTGCCAGCTCACCCTTACAGGGCTACGAGCAGTACTTC
19,TRBJ2-1,TRBV3-1,NA,few,CASSLLRAKRGKAYNEQFF,TGTGCCAGCAGCCTACTTCGCGCGAAGAGAGGTAAGGCCTACAATGAGCAGTTCTTC
15,TRBJ1-4,TRBV3-1,NA,NA,CASSQARGYNEKLFF,TGTGCCAGCAGCCAAGCCAGGGGTTATAATGAAAAACTGTTTTTT
15,TRBJ1-1,TRBV5-4,NA,NA,CASSRRQPLNTEAFF,TGTGCCAGCAGCCGTCGACAGCCTCTGAACACTGAAGCTTTCTTT
11,TRBJ1-1,TRBV29-1,NA,few,CSVAPYTEAFF,TGCAGCGTTGCACCTTACACTGAAGCTTTCTTT
15,TRBJ1-5,TRBV6-1,TRBD1,NA,CASSGGTGKDQPQHF,TGTGCCAGCAGTGGAGGGACAGGGAAAGACCAGCCCCAGCATTTT
13,TRBJ2-7,TRBV27,NA,NA,CASSLTRSYEQYF,TGTGCCAGCAGTTTAACCCGCTCCTACGAGCAGTACTTC
18,TRBJ2-7,TRBV28,NA,few,CASSYRGPLWEGLDEQYF,TGTGCCAGCAGCTATAGGGGGCCTTTGTGGGAGGGCCTCGACGAGCAGTACTTC
13,TRBJ1-2,TRBV20-1,NA,few,CSAQDGVNYGYTF,TGCAGTGCACAAGACGGAGTTAACTATGGCTACACCTTC
22,TRBJ2-3,TRBV7-2,TRBD2,NA,CASSSRAPTPGLAGEGPDTQYF,TGTGCCAGCAGCTCCCGAGCCCCGACCCCGGGACTAGCGGGAGAGGGACCAGATACGCAGTATTTT
18,TRBJ2-7,TRBV7-9,TRBD2,NA,CASSSAGGPLGLSYEQYF,TGTGCCAGCAGCTCCGCGGGGGGGCCGCTTGGGTTGTCCTACGAGCAGTACTTC
13,TRBJ2-2,TRBV29-1,NA,many,CSVGQSGTGELFF,TGCAGCGTTGGACAGTCGGGAACCGGGGAGCTGTTTTTT
13,TRBJ2-1,TRBV9,NA,NA,CASNSDSYNEQFF,TGTGCCAGCAACTCCGACTCCTACAATGAGCAGTTCTTC
16,TRBJ2-7,TRBV4-1,TRBD2,few,CASSQVGTSDPYEQYF,TGCGCCAGCAGCCAAGTCGGGACTAGCGACCCCTACGAGCAGTACTTC
14,TRBJ2-1,TRBV7-9,NA,few,CASSLALADNEQFF,TGTGCCAGCAGCTTAGCATTAGCTGACAATGAGCAGTTCTTC
17,TRBJ2-2,TRBV4-2,NA,NA,CASSQDSGAGAAGELFF,TGTGCCAGCAGCCAAGACTCGGGGGCGGGAGCGGCCGGGGAGCTGTTTTTT
15,TRBJ2-1,TRBV20-1,TRBD2,NA,CSASLHAGVYNEQFF,TGCAGTGCTAGTCTCCATGCGGGGGTCTACAATGAGCAGTTCTTC
14,TRBJ2-1,TRBV4-3,NA,few,CASSQTRRGNEQFF,TGCGCCAGCAGCCAGACCCGTAGGGGAAATGAGCAGTTCTTC
15,TRBJ2-7,TRBV28,NA,NA,CASSSPDGTDPREYF,TGTGCCAGCAGTTCCCCGGACGGAACGGACCCTCGCGAGTACTTC
16,TRBJ2-2,TRBV7-9,TRBD1,NA,CASSPRQGLNTGELFF,TGTGCCAGCAGCCCTAGACAGGGGCTGAACACCGGGGAGCTGTTTTTT
14,TRBJ2-6,TRBV10-3,NA,NA,CAIRKSSGANVLTF,TGTGCCATCAGGAAAAGCTCTGGGGCCAACGTCCTGACTTTC
16,TRBJ2-1,TRBV4-3,NA,NA,CASSQGVPGGNNEQFF,TGCGCCAGCAGCCAAGGAGTCCCAGGGGGGAACAATGAGCAGTTCTTC
13,TRBJ2-7,TRBV19,NA,few,CASSISGVYEQYF,TGTGCCAGTAGTATATCGGGGGTGTACGAGCAGTACTTC
13,TRBJ2-1,TRBV6-2/TRBV6-3,NA,NA,CASSASAYNEQFF,TGTGCCAGCAGTGCAAGCGCCTACAATGAGCAGTTCTTC
14,TRBJ1-6,TRBV7-2,TRBD1,many,CASKTGEWGSPLHF,TGTGCCAGCAAAACAGGGGAGTGGGGTTCACCCCTCCACTTT
16,TRBJ2-1,TRBV6-1,TRBD2,NA,CASSESQAGEVEEQFF,TGTGCCAGCAGTGAAAGTCAAGCGGGAGAAGTAGAAGAGCAGTTCTTC
14,TRBJ1-2,TRBV9,NA,NA,CASSVVSGREGYTF,TGTGCCAGCAGCGTAGTTTCAGGCCGCGAGGGCTACACCTTC
14,TRBJ2-7,TRBV20-1,TRBD2,few,CSATKTSGKYEQYF,TGCAGTGCTACCAAGACTAGCGGGAAGTACGAGCAGTACTTC
12,TRBJ2-1,TRBV4-3,NA,NA,CASSQWVGEQFF,TGCGCCAGCAGCCAGTGGGTAGGTGAGCAGTTCTTC
16,TRBJ2-1,TRBV6-4,TRBD2,NA,CASSDSGLATYNEQFF,TGTGCCAGCAGTGACTCGGGACTAGCGACCTACAATGAGCAGTTCTTC
15,TRBJ2-1,TRBV20-1,NA,NA,CSARVSGSTYNEQFF,TGCAGTGCTAGAGTGTCTGGGTCCACCTACAATGAGCAGTTCTTC
13,TRBJ1-1,TRBV6-2/TRBV6-3,TRBD1,NA,CASRNINDRGAFF,TGTGCCAGCAGGAATATAAACGACAGGGGAGCTTTCTTT
16,TRBJ2-1,TRBV6-1,TRBD2,NA,CASSPPGRGGHNEQFF,TGTGCCAGCAGTCCCCCCGGGCGGGGGGGCCACAATGAGCAGTTCTTC
13,TRBJ1-5,TRBV15,NA,NA,CATSRAGNQPQHF,TGTGCCACCAGCAGAGCAGGAAATCAGCCCCAGCATTTT
15,TRBJ2-1,TRBV5-1,TRBD1,many,CASSLVGQAYNEQFF,TGCGCCAGCAGCTTGGTAGGACAGGCTTACAATGAGCAGTTCTTC
12,TRBJ2-5,TRBV7-9,NA,NA,CASSSPRETQYF,TGTGCCAGCAGCTCCCCTAGGGAGACCCAGTACTTC
14,TRBJ1-1,TRBV12-3/TRBV12-4,NA,few,CASSLMGANTEAFF,TGTGCCAGCAGTTTAATGGGTGCGAACACTGAAGCTTTCTTT
13,TRBJ1-5,TRBV6-2/TRBV6-3,TRBD1,NA,CASSDRDNQPQHF,TGTGCCAGCAGTGACAGGGACAATCAGCCCCAGCATTTT
13,TRBJ1-2,TRBV20-1,NA,NA,CSAREEGDRGYTF,TGCAGTGCTAGAGAGGAGGGGGATCGGGGCTACACCTTC
14,TRBJ2-3,TRBV4-3,NA,NA,CASSQDYKTDTQYF,TGCGCCAGCAGCCAAGATTATAAGACAGATACGCAGTATTTT
13,TRBJ1-2,TRBV28,NA,NA,CATSSGGAYGYTF,TGTGCCACCTCTTCTGGGGGCGCCTATGGCTACACCTTC
14,TRBJ1-1,TRBV7-2,NA,few,CASSPREDSTEAFF,TGTGCCAGCAGCCCCAGGGAAGATAGCACTGAAGCTTTCTTT
15,TRBJ1-2,TRBV10-3,TRBD1,few,CAISESDRGNYGYTF,TGTGCCATCAGTGAGTCGGACAGGGGGAACTATGGCTACACCTTC
16,TRBJ2-7,TRBV7-2,NA,NA,CASSLAPSDGSYEQYF,TGTGCCAGCAGCTTAGCGCCTAGCGACGGCTCCTACGAGCAGTACTTC
17,TRBJ2-1,TRBV7-6,NA,NA,CASSLALARASYNEQFF,TGTGCCAGCAGCTTAGCACTAGCCAGGGCGTCCTACAATGAGCAGTTCTTC
16,TRBJ2-1,TRBV7-9,TRBD2,few,CASSRRLGLAYNEQFF,TGTGCCAGCAGCCGACGGTTGGGACTAGCTTACAATGAGCAGTTCTTC
15,TRBJ2-4,TRBV7-9,TRBD1,NA,CASSPRTGVDNIQYF,TGTGCCAGCAGCCCCCGGACAGGGGTTGATAACATTCAGTACTTC
15,TRBJ2-7,TRBV5-5,TRBD2,NA,CASSFLAGGLYEQYF,TGTGCCAGCAGCTTCCTAGCGGGAGGGCTGTACGAGCAGTACTTC
16,TRBJ2-3,TRBV18,NA,few,CASSTGTRQAVATQYF,TGTGCCAGCTCAACGGGGACTCGCCAAGCGGTTGCTACGCAGTATTTT
14,TRBJ1-6,TRBV6-7,NA,NA,CASSYSATASPLHF,TGTGCCAGCAGTTACTCGGCAACTGCATCACCCCTCCACTTT